This T cell receptor beta chain was identified in a study of cytomegalovirus exposure and HLA in healthy donors. General study findings and limits: Cytomegalovirus status was reportedly diagnosed by the classifier with high specificity and sensitivity.

In the PCR, 60 Vbeta and 13 Jbeta primers were used. Profiled with immunoSEQ multiplex PCR; TCRdb holds only in-frame clones, not every one. The table has roughly 120,000 clones, approximately 80% seen once. A remark on this clone: Its specificity is unknown.

The V gene lost 7 bases and the J gene lost 0 bases, with 14 bases spanning the gap. This CDR3 contains 14 residues. Germline loops: CDR1 SGHRS, CDR2 YFSETQ. Sampled while nominally healthy, donors likely had unrecorded immune exposures. The rearrangement uses TRBV5-1 and TRBJ2-7; D ambiguous. Input material: PBMCs. The receptor comes from a man aged 18 to 35 in good health and CMV-seronegative. CDR3 nucleotide sequence: TGCGCCAGCCAATTTTCTAGGAGCTCCTACGAGCAGTACTTC. Translation: CASQFSRSSYEQYF.